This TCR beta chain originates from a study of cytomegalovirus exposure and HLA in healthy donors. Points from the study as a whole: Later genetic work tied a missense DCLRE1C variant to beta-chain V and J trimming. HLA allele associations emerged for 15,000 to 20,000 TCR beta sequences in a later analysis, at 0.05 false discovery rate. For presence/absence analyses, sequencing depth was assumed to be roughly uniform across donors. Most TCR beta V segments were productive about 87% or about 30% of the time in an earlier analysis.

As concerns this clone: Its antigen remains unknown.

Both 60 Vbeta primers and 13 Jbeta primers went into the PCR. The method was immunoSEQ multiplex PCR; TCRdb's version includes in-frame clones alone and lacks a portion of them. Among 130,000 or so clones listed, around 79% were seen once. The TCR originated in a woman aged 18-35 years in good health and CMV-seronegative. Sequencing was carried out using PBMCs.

CDR3 loop: CASSLYGRMNTEAFF. Written as DNA, the CDR3 is TGTGCCAGCAGCTTGTATGGGAGGATGAACACTGAAGCTTTCTTT. This chain uses TRBV5-6 with TRBJ1-1; D gene ambiguous. CDR1 is SGHDT and CDR2 is YYEEEE in the germline V gene. The V end was cut by 1 base, the J end by 0 bases, with 10 bases between. The CDR3 consists of 15 residues.